This entry lists 25 T cell receptor beta chains sequenced from one sample in a study of long-term antiretroviral therapy in people with HIV. Survey level was the resolution at which the v3.0 immunoSEQ assay ran. Assay: immunoSEQ multiplex PCR; the TCRdb copy retains only in-frame clones and omits some. The sample carries some 11,000 clones, around 81% recorded once. The sequences come from unsorted PBMCs, collected 1.8 years after starting antiretroviral therapy. The source of these receptors is a man in his forties with HIV.

This sequence joins TRBV5-4 and TRBJ2-5; possibly TRBD2 for D (7 bases). The V gene's germline CDR1 is SGHNT and CDR2 YYREEE (reference sequence). V lost 4 bases and J lost 2, with 12 bases in between. The CDR3 spans 14 residues. The CDR3 is CASSQAGAQETQYF. CDR3 sequence (DNA): TGTGCCAGCAGCCAGGCGGGGGCACAAGAGACCCAGTACTTC.

Only a few counts were recorded for this clone. The chain links TRBV18 to TRBJ1-1; D not resolved. The CDR3 is 12 amino acids. Trimming took off 3 bases at V and 8 bases at J, with 10 bases between the two ends. Germline CDR1 and CDR2: KGHSH and LQKENI. CDR3 in DNA: TGTGCCAGCTCACCCGAGACCCAAGAAGCTTTCTTT. This translates into CASSPETQEAFF.

The chain has TRBV4-2 and TRBJ2-1, with 8 bases identical to TRBD2. Germline loops: CDR1 LGHNA, CDR2 YNFKEQ. With V trimmed by 1 base and J by 5 bases, 7 bases remained unmatched. This CDR3 has 16 amino acids. This CDR3 is CASSQVTGGPDNEQFF. CDR3 nucleotide sequence: TGTGCCAGCAGCCAAGTAACGGGAGGGCCGGACAATGAGCAGTTCTTC.

The V call is TRBV7-2, the J call TRBJ1-2; D unresolved. The CDR3 is made up of 14 amino acids. Trimming removed 5 bases from V and 1 base from J, with 11 bases in between. Germline V gene lookup returns CDR1 SGHTA and CDR2 FQGNSA. The DNA for the CDR3 is TGTGCCAGCAGCCCCACCCCGAATAACTATGGCTACACCTTC. Protein: CASSPTPNNYGYTF.

The chain is built from TRBV27 and TRBJ1-5; no firm D call. Trimming cost V 1 base and J 6 bases, with 4 bases left between them. The CDR3 sequence is 12 residues long. Germline V lookup: CDR1 MNHEY, CDR2 SMNVEV (reference sequence). The CDR3 region is CASSLFGQPQHF. CDR3 DNA sequence: TGTGCCAGCAGTTTATTTGGTCAGCCCCAGCATTTT.

The CDR3 DNA reads as TGCAGTGCTAGTTTAAATGAAAAACTGTTTTTT. Amino acids: CSASLNEKLFF. V usage is TRBV20-1 and J usage is TRBJ1-4; unclear D gene. CDR3 length equals 11 residues. CDR1 and CDR2 from the germline V gene are DFQATT and SNEGSKA (reference sequence). V lost 3 bases to trimming and J lost 5 bases, with 4 bases between them.

V is TRBV30 and J is TRBJ1-1, with no clear D. CDR3 length equals 13 residues. Germline V gene sequence: CDR1 GTSNPN, CDR2 SVGIG (reference sequence). V lost 5 bases to trimming and J lost 2 bases, with 12 bases between them. The DNA for the CDR3 is TGTGCCTGGTCCCAAGCCATTAACACTGAAGCTTTCTTT. This encodes CAWSQAINTEAFF.

V is TRBV5-6 and J is TRBJ2-5; weak D call: TRBD2 (5 bases). Deletions cut 6 bases from V and 9 bases from J, with 27 bases between. CDR1 and CDR2 (germline): SGHDT, YYEEEE. The CDR3 is 16 amino acids. The CDR3 here is CASNRAQDGMYGAQYF. For the CDR3, the DNA is TGTGCCAGCAACCGCGCTCAAGACGGGATGTACGGCGCCCAGTACTTC.

The chain uses TRBV20-1 and TRBJ1-4, with D perhaps matching TRBD1 (5 bases). V lost 4 bases and J lost 13, with 13 bases in between. The CDR3 length is 11 residues. In germline, CDR1 is DFQATT, CDR2 SNEGSKA (reference sequence). The CDR3 loop reads CSAKVGTLLFF. DNA for the CDR3: TGCAGTGCTAAAGTCGGGACTTTACTGTTTTTT.

V and J are TRBV2 and TRBJ2-7, with D unresolved. In germline, CDR1 is SNHLY, CDR2 FYNNEI. CDR3 length equals 12 residues. The V end was cut by 1 base, the J end by 6 bases, with 7 bases between. Here the CDR3 DNA reads TGTGCCAGCAGTGAAGGTAACCTCGAGCAGTACTTC. Translated, it gives CASSEGNLEQYF. The whole variable domain, filled in from reference TRBV2 and TRBJ2-7, reads EPEVTQTPSHQVTQMGQEVILRCVPISNHLYFYWYRQILGQKVEFLVSFYNNEISEKSEIFDDQFSVERPDGSNFTLKIRSTKLEDSAMYFCASSEGNLEQYFGPGTRLTVT.

This rearrangement joins TRBV28 to TRBJ2-4; D might be TRBD1 (7 bases). The CDR3 contains 16 residues. The V end was cut by 4 bases, the J end by 0 bases, with 13 bases between. Germline V lookup: CDR1 MDHEN, CDR2 SYDVKM. Written as DNA, the CDR3 is TGTGCCAGCAGTTCAGGGGGGACCCTAGCCAAAAACATTCAGTACTTC. It encodes CASSSGGTLAKNIQYF.

This chain uses TRBV5-1 with TRBJ2-4; 9 nucleotides align to TRBD1. V was clipped by 1 base and J by 2 bases; unmatched bases: 22. Germline CDR1 and CDR2: SGHRS and YFSETQ. CDR3 length equals 22 residues. DNA for the CDR3: TGCGCCAGCAGCTTGATTGAGGACAGGGGAATACAACCGCTAGTTTCCAAAAACATTCAGTACTTC. Amino acids: CASSLIEDRGIQPLVSKNIQYF.

The chain joins TRBV5-6 to TRBJ2-3; a weak D match, TRBD2 (5 bases). Trimming cost V 0 bases and J 0 bases, with 14 bases left between them. Germline-derived CDR1 and CDR2 are SGHDT and YYEEEE. CDR3 size: 17 residues. The CDR3 sequence: CASSLEGSVISTDTQYF. The CDR3 DNA reads TGTGCCAGCAGCTTGGAAGGGAGTGTGATCAGCACAGATACGCAGTATTTT.

The J gene is TRBJ2-1, the V gene TRBV7-2; possible D gene TRBD1, 5 bases. This CDR3 has 15 residues. V was cut by 5 bases and J by 0 bases, with 11 bases left in between. Germline V gene data show CDR1 as SGHTA and CDR2 as FQGNSA. The CDR3 loop reads CASSPQESSYNEQFF. For the CDR3, the DNA is TGTGCCAGCAGCCCACAGGAAAGCTCCTACAATGAGCAGTTCTTC.

The chain links TRBV6-1 to TRBJ2-2; possible D gene TRBD1, 5 bases. This CDR3 has 13 amino acids. CDR1 MNHNS and CDR2 SASEGT come from the germline V gene. V was shortened by 7 bases and J by 2 bases, with 8 bases between the two germline ends. This CDR3 reads CASIDSNTGELFF. In DNA form, the CDR3 reads TGTGCCAGCATAGACAGTAACACCGGGGAGCTGTTTTTT.

The chain links TRBV7-9 to TRBJ1-1; D gene ambiguous. Germline loops: CDR1 SEHNR, CDR2 FQNEAQ (reference sequence). The V end was cut by 2 bases, the J end by 2 bases, with 12 bases between. The CDR3 is made up of 15 amino acids. CDR3 sequence reads: CASSLQGQINTEAFF. CDR3 in DNA: TGTGCCAGCAGCTTACAAGGCCAGATAAACACTGAAGCTTTCTTT.

The chain carries TRBV10-3 and TRBJ2-2, with D unclear. Germline V lookup: CDR1 ENHRY, CDR2 SYGVKD. V lost 7 bases and J lost 0, with 9 bases in between. The CDR3 length is 14 residues. CDR3 sequence reads: CAITGVSNTGELFF. CDR3 in DNA: TGTGCCATCACGGGCGTTTCGAACACCGGGGAGCTGTTTTTT.

The chain combines TRBV19 with TRBJ2-6; D gene uncertain. Trimming removed 5 bases at V and 5 bases at J, with 7 bases between. CDR1 is LNHDA, CDR2 SQIVND, per germline (reference sequence). The CDR3 runs to 13 residues. The CDR3 sequence is CASSVCRANVLTF. CDR3 sequence (DNA): TGTGCCAGTAGTGTTTGTCGGGCCAACGTCCTGACTTTC.

V gene TRBV7-2 combines with J gene TRBJ2-7; 8 nucleotides agree with TRBD2. The germline V gene has CDR1 SGHTA and CDR2 FQGNSA. CDR3 length: 14 amino acids. Germline trimming cut 3 bases from V and 2 bases from J; bases unmatched to any gene: 3. CDR3 loop: CASSLVSGTYEQYF. The CDR3 DNA reads as TGTGCCAGCAGCTTGGTTAGCGGGACCTACGAGCAGTACTTC.

The rearrangement links TRBV2 to TRBJ2-1, with 8 bases lining up with TRBD2. V was pared by 7 bases and J by 0 bases, with 5 bases of the junction left unmatched. CDR3 length: 15 residues. Germline CDR1 and CDR2: SNHLY and FYNNEI. The CDR3 DNA is TGTGCCAGCACGCAGCGGGAGTTCTCCTACAATGAGCAGTTCTTC. Protein: CASTQREFSYNEQFF.

This chain links TRBV25-1 with TRBJ2-1; D is unresolved. Trimming removed 1 base from V and 15 bases from J, with 13 bases in between. The CDR3 sequence is 12 residues long. CDR1 and CDR2 from the germline V gene are MGHDK and SYGVNS. The CDR3 reads CASSEFDSDRFF. CDR3 in DNA: TGTGCCAGCAGTGAATTTGACTCAGATCGGTTCTTC.

This clone appeared once. This sequence joins TRBV25-1 and TRBJ2-1; D is uncertain. Trimming removed 7 bases at V and 9 bases at J, with 13 bases between. Germline assignment: CDR1 MGHDK and CDR2 SYGVNS. This CDR3 region has 12 residues. This chain's CDR3 is CASIGPAVEQFF. CDR3 DNA: TGTGCCAGCATCGGTCCTGCTGTTGAGCAGTTCTTC.

The chain uses TRBV11-3 and TRBJ2-4; D is tentatively TRBD1 or TRBD2 (5 bases each). CDR3 length: 13 amino acids. The V gene's germline CDR1 is SGHNT and CDR2 YENEEA. V was trimmed by 1 base and J by 8 bases, leaving 9 bases between them. Here the CDR3 reads CASSLGQGDIQYF. CDR3 nucleotides: TGTGCCAGCAGCTTAGGTCAGGGAGACATTCAGTACTTC.

The chain uses TRBV27 and TRBJ1-1, with 7 bases that match TRBD1. V trimming: 3 bases; J trimming: 4 bases; junction bases outside the gene matches: 8. The CDR3 sequence is 15 residues long. CDR1 is MNHEY, CDR2 SMNVEV, per germline (reference sequence). CDR3 in amino acids: CASSLAAGGSTEAFF. The CDR3 coding sequence is TGTGCCAGCAGTTTGGCCGCAGGGGGAAGCACTGAAGCTTTCTTT.

The chain links TRBV28 to TRBJ2-7, with D tentatively TRBD2 (6 bases). Trimming cost V 8 bases and J 2 bases, with 13 bases left between them. Germline CDR1 is MDHEN and CDR2 is SYDVKM. The CDR3 length is 13 residues. The CDR3 DNA reads TGTGCCAGCGCCGCAGGGACTCCCTACGAGCAGTACTTC. The encoded protein is CASAAGTPYEQYF.